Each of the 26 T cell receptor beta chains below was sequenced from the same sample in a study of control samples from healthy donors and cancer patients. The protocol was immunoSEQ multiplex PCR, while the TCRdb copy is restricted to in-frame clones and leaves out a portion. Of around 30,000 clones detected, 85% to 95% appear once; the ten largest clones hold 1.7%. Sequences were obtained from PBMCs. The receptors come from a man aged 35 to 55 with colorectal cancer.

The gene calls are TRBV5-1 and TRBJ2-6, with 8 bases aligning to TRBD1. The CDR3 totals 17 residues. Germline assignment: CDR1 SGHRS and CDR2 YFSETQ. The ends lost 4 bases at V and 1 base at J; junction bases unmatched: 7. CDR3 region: CASSTGQGISGANVLTF. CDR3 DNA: TGCGCCAGCAGCACTGGACAGGGAATTTCTGGGGCCAACGTCCTGACTTTC.

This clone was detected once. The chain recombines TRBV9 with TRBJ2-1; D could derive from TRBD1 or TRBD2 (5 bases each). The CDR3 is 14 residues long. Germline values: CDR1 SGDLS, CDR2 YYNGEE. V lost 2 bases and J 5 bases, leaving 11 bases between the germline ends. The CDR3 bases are TGTGCCAGCAGCGTGGACCTGGGGGACAATGAGCAGTTCTTC. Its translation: CASSVDLGDNEQFF.

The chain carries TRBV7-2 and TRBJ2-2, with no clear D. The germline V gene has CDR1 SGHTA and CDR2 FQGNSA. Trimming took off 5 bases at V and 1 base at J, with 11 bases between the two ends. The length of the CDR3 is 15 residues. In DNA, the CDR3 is TGTGCCAGCAGCCGCATGTCCAGGAACACCGGGGAGCTGTTTTTT. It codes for CASSRMSRNTGELFF.

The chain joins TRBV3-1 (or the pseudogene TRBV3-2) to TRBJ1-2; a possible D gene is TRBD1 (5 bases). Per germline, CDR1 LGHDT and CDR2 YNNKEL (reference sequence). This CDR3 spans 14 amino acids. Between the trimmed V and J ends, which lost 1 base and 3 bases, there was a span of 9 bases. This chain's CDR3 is CASSQAGTDYGYTF. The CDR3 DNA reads TGTGCCAGCAGCCAAGCCGGGACGGACTATGGCTACACCTTC.

The CDR3 nucleotides are TGTGCCAGCAGTTTGAGTCACGAGCAGTACTTC. Translation: CASSLSHEQYF. The rearrangement joins TRBV7-9 to TRBJ2-7; D remains unclear. The CDR3 sequence is 11 residues long. Germline CDR1 and CDR2: SEHNR and FQNEAQ (reference sequence). Trimming took 6 bases from V and 5 from J, leaving 8 bases between them.

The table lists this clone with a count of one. Written as DNA, the CDR3 is TGTGCCAGCACGGACCTCCGCACTAGGGGGGATACGCAGTATTTT. Translated, it gives CASTDLRTRGDTQYF. This chain joins TRBV7-9 and TRBJ2-3, with D tentatively TRBD1 (6 bases). Between the trimmed V and J ends, which lost 7 bases and 6 bases, there was a span of 20 bases. Germline V CDR1 and CDR2: SEHNR, FQNEAQ (reference sequence). The length of the CDR3 is 15 residues. Complete variable domain (other parts from reference TRBV7-9 and TRBJ2-3): DTGVSQNPRHKITKRGQNVTFRCDPISEHNRLYWYRQTLGQGPEFLTYFQNEAQLEKSRLLSDRFSAERPKGSFSTLEIQRTEQGDSAMYLCASTDLRTRGDTQYFGPGTRLTVL.

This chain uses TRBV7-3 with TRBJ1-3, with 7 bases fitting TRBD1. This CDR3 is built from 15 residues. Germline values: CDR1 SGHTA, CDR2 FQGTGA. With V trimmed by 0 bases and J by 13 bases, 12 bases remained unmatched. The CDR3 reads CASSLTAGTEVPIYF. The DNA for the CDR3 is TGTGCCAGCAGCTTAACCGCCGGGACAGAAGTCCCAATATATTTT.

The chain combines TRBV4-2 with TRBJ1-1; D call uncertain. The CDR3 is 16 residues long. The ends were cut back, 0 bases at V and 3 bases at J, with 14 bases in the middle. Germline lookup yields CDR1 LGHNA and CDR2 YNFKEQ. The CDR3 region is CASSQDGQGPDTEAFF. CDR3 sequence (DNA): TGTGCCAGCAGCCAAGATGGCCAAGGCCCCGACACTGAAGCTTTCTTT.

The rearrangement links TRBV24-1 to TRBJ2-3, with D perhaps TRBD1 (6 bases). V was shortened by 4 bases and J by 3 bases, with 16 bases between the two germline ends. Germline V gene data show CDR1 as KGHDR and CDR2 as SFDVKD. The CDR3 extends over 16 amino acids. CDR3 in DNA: TGTGCCACCAGTGACGCCGGAACAGGGAAAACAGATACGCAGTATTTT. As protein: CATSDAGTGKTDTQYF.

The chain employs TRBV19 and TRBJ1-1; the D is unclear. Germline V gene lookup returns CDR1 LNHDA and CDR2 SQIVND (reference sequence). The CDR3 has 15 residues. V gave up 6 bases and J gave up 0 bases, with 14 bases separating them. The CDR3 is CASRADVSMNTEAFF. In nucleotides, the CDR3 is TGTGCCAGTAGGGCCGACGTTAGCATGAACACTGAAGCTTTCTTT.

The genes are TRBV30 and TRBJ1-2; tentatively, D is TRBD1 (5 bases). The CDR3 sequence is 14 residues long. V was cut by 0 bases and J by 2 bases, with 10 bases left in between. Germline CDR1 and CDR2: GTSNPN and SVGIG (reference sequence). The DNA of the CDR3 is TGTGCCTGGAGTGTAGGGGAGGGAAACTATGGCTACACCTTC. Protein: CAWSVGEGNYGYTF.

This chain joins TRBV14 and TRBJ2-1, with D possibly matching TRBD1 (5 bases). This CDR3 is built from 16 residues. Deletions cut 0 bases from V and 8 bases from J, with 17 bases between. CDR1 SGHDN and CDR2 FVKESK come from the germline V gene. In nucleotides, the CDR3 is TGTGCCAGCAGCCAAGATCAGGCTATCCAGGGCGATGAGCAGTTCTTC. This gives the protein CASSQDQAIQGDEQFF.

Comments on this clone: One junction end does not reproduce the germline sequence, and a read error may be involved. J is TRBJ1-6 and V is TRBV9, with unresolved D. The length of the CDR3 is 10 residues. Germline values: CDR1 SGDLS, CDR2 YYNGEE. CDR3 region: CASSPRVYIF. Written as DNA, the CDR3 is TGTGCCAGCAGCCCTCGAGTTTATATCTTT.

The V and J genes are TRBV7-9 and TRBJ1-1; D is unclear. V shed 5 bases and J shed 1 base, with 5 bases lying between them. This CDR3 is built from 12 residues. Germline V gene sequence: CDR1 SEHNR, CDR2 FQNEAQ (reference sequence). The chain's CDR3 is CASSRQNTEAFF. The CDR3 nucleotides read TGTGCCAGCAGCCGCCAGAACACTGAAGCTTTCTTT.

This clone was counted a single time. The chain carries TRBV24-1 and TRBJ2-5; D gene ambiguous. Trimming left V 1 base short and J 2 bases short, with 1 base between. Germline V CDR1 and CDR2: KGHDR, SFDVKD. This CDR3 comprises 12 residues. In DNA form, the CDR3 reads TGTGCCACCAGTGATTTACAAGAGACCCAGTACTTC. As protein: CATSDLQETQYF.

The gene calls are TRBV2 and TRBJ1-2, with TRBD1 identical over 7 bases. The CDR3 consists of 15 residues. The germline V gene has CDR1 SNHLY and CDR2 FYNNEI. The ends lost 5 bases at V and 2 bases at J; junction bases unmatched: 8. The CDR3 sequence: CASSFTQGGNYGYTF. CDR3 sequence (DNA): TGTGCCAGCAGTTTTACCCAGGGGGGGAACTATGGCTACACCTTC.

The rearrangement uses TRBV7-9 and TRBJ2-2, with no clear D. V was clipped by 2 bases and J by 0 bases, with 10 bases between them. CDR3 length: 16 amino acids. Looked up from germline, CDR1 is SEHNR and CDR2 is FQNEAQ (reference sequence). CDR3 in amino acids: CASSLSWATNTGELFF. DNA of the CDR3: TGTGCCAGCAGCTTATCATGGGCCACGAACACCGGGGAGCTGTTTTTT.

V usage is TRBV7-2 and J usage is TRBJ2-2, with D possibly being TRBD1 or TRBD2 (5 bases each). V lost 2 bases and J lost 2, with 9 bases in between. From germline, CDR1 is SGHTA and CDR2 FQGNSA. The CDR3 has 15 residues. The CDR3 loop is CASSLYGANTGELFF. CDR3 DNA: TGTGCCAGCAGCTTATACGGGGCTAACACCGGGGAGCTGTTTTTT.

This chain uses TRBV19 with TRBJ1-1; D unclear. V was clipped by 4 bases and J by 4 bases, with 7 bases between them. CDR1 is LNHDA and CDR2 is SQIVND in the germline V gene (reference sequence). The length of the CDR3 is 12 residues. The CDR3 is CASSRAFTEAFF. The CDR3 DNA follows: TGTGCCAGTAGTAGGGCCTTCACTGAAGCTTTCTTT.

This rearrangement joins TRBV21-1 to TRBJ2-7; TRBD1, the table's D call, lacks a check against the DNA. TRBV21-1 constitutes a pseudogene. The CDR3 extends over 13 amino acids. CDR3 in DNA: TGTGCCAGCAGCAAAGACAGGGTGTACGGGCTGAACTTC. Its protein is CASSKDRVYGLNF.

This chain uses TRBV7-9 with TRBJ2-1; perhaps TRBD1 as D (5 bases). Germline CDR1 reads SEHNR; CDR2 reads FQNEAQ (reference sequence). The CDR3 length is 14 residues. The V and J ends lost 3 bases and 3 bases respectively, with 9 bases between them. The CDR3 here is CASSFGANYNEQFF. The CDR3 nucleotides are TGTGCCAGCAGCTTTGGGGCGAACTACAATGAGCAGTTCTTC.

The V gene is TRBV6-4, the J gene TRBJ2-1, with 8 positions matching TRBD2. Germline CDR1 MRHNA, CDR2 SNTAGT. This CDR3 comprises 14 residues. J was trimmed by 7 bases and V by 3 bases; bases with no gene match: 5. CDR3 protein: CASSDVGGANEQFF. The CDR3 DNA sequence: TGTGCCAGCAGTGATGTCGGGGGGGCGAATGAGCAGTTCTTC.

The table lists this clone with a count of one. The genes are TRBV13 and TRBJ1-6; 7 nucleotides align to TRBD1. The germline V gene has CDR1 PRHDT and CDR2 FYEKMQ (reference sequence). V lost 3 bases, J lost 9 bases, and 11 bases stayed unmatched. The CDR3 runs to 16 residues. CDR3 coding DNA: TGTGCCAGCAGCTTTGGGGGACAGTTGAGTAGTTCACCCCTCCACTTT. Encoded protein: CASSFGGQLSSSPLHF. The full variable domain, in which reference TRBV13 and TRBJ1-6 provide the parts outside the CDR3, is AAGVIQSPRHLIKEKRETATLKCYPIPRHDTVYWYQQGPGQDPQFLISFYEKMQSDKGSIPDRFSAQQFSDYHSELNMSSLELGDSALYFCASSFGGQLSSSPLHFGNGTRLTVT.

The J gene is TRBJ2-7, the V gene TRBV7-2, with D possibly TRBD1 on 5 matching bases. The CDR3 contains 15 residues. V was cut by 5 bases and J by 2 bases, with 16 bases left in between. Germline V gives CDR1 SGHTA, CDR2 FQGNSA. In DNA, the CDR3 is TGTGCCAGCAGCCCAGGGTTGGGGTTAACCTACGAGCAGTACTTC. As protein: CASSPGLGLTYEQYF.

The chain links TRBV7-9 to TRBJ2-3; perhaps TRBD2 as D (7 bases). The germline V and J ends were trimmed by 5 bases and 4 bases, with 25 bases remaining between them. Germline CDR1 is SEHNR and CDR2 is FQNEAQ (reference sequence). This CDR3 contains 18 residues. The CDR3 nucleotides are TGTGCCAGCAGCGCAGGGGCGGGGGCAAGCCTATGGGCAGATACGCAGTATTTT. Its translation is CASSAGAGASLWADTQYF. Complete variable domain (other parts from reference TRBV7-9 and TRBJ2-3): DTGVSQNPRHKITKRGQNVTFRCDPISEHNRLYWYRQTLGQGPEFLTYFQNEAQLEKSRLLSDRFSAERPKGSFSTLEIQRTEQGDSAMYLCASSAGAGASLWADTQYFGPGTRLTVL.

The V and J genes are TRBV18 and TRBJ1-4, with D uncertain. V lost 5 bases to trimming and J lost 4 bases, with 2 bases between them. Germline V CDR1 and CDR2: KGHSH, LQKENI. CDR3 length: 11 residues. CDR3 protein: CASSSNEKLFF. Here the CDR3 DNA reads TGTGCCAGCTCAAGTAATGAAAAACTGTTTTTT.